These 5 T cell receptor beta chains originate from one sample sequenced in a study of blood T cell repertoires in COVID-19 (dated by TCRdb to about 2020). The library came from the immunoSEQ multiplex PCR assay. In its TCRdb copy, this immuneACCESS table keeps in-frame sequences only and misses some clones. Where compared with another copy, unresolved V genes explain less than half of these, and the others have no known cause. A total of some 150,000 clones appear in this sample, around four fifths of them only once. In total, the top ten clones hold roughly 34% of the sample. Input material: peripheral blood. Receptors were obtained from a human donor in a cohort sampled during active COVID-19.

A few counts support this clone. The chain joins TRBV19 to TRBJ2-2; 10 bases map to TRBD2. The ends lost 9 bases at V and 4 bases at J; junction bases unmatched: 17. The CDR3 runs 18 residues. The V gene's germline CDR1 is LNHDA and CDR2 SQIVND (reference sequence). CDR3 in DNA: TGTGCCAGCACCCCTGCCCGAGCGGGGGGGCCGGGCACCGGGGAGCTGTTTTTT. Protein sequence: CASTPARAGGPGTGELFF.

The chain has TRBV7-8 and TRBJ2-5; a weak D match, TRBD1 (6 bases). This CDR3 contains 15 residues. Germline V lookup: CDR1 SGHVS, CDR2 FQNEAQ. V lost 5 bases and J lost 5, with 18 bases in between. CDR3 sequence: CASSDRRQEEETQYF. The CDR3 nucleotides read TGTGCCAGCAGCGATAGGCGACAGGAGGAGGAGACCCAGTACTTC.

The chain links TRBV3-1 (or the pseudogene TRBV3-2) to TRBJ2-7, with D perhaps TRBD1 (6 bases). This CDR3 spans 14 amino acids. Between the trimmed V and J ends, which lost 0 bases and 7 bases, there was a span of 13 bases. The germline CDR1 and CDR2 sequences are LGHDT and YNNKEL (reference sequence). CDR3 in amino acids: CASSQDPGAAEQYF. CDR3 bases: TGTGCCAGCAGCCAAGATCCAGGGGCCGCTGAGCAGTACTTC.

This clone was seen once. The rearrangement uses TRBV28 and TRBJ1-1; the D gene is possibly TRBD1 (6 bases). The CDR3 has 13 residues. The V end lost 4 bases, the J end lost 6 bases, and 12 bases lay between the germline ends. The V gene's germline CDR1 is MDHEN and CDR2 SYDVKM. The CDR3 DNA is TGTGCCAGCAGTTCTCAGGGGATTCCTGAAGCTTTCTTT. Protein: CASSSQGIPEAFF.

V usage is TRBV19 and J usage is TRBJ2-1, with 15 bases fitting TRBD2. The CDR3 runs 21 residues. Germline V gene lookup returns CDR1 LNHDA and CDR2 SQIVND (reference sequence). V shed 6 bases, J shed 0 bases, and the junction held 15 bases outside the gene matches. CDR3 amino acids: CASSNLPGLAGGPGSYNEQFF. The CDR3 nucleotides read TGTGCCAGTAGCAACCTCCCTGGACTAGCGGGGGGGCCGGGCTCCTACAATGAGCAGTTCTTC.